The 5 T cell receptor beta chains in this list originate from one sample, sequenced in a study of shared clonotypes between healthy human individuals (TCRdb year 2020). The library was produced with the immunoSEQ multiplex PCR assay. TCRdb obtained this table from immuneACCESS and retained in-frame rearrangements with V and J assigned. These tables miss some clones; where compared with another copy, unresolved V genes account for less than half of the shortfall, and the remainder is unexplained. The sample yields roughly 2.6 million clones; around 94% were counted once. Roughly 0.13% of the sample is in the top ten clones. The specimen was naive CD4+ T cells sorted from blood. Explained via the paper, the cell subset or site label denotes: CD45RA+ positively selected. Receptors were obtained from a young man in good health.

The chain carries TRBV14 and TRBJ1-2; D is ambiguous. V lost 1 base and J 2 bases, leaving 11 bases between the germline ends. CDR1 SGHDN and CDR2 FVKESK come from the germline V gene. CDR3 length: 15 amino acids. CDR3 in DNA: TGTGCCAGCAGCCAAGTAAATATCCCAAACTATGGCTACACCTTC. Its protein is CASSQVNIPNYGYTF.

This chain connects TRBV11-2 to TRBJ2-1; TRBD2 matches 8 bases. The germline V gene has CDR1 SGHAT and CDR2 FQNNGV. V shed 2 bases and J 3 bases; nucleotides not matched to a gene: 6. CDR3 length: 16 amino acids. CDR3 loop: CASSLYSGTYYNEQFF. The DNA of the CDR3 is TGTGCCAGCAGCTTATATAGCGGGACTTACTACAATGAGCAGTTCTTC.

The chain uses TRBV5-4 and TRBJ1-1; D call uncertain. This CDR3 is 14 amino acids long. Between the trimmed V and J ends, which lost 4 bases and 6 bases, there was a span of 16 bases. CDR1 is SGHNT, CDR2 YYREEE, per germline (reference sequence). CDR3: CASSLNEGGPEAFF. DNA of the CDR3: TGTGCCAGCAGCCTAAATGAGGGAGGCCCTGAAGCTTTCTTT.

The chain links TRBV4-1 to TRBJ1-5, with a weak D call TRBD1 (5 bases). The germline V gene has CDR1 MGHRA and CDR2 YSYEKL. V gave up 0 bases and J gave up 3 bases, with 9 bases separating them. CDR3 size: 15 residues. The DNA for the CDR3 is TGCGCCAGCAGCCAAGAAGACAGAGCCAATCAGCCCCAGCATTTT. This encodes CASSQEDRANQPQHF.

This CDR3 is CASSLGEGGTDTQYF. CDR3 sequence (DNA): TGTGCCAGCAGCTTAGGGGAAGGCGGAACAGATACGCAGTATTTT. The chain joins TRBV11-3 to TRBJ2-3; D not resolved. The V end was cut by 1 base, the J end by 3 bases, with 11 bases between. The germline gives CDR1 SGHNT, CDR2 YENEEA. The length of the CDR3 is 15 residues.